What follows are 21 T cell receptor beta chains derived from one specimen sequenced in a study of blood T cell repertoires in COVID-19. TCRdb keeps only in-frame clones here, not all; method: immunoSEQ multiplex PCR. This table has over 85,000 clones, more than 75% appearing once. The sequenced sample consisted of peripheral blood. Receptors originate from a woman aged 45 to 65 with acute or convalescent COVID-19.

This rearrangement joins TRBV2 to TRBJ2-7; TRBD1 is a possible D gene (5 bases). The CDR3 spans 15 residues. V was cut by 2 bases and J by 5 bases, with 16 bases left in between. Germline V CDR1 and CDR2: SNHLY, FYNNEI. CDR3: CASSETTSGSDEQYF. CDR3 coding DNA: TGTGCCAGCAGTGAAACTACCTCAGGGTCGGACGAGCAGTACTTC.

The CDR3 protein is CATKTGTNNSPLHF. Here the CDR3 DNA reads TGTGCCACCAAAACAGGGACAAATAATTCACCCCTCCACTTT. V and J are TRBV6-5 and TRBJ1-6, with a tentative D call TRBD1 (6 bases). Trimming pared 10 bases from V and 5 bases from J, leaving 15 bases between. This CDR3 is built from 14 residues. Germline assignment: CDR1 MNHEY and CDR2 SVGAGI.

The gene calls are TRBV7-9 and TRBJ2-3; D might be TRBD1 (5 bases). Germline-derived CDR1 and CDR2 are SEHNR and FQNEAQ (reference sequence). The V end was cut by 3 bases, the J end by 5 bases, with 12 bases between. The CDR3 has 14 residues. The CDR3 sequence is CASSLAGQLDTQYF. CDR3 nucleotides: TGTGCCAGCAGCTTGGCAGGGCAGCTAGATACGCAGTATTTT. Using reference TRBV7-9 and TRBJ2-3 for the parts outside the CDR3, the full variable domain is DTGVSQNPRHKITKRGQNVTFRCDPISEHNRLYWYRQTLGQGPEFLTYFQNEAQLEKSRLLSDRFSAERPKGSFSTLEIQRTEQGDSAMYLCASSLAGQLDTQYFGPGTRLTVL.

This clone was detected only a few times. V and J are TRBV19 and TRBJ2-2, with a possible D match to TRBD2 (5 bases). The CDR3 has 13 amino acids. Germline values: CDR1 LNHDA, CDR2 SQIVND (reference sequence). Trimming left V 4 bases short and J 9 bases short, with 12 bases between. The CDR3 sequence: CASSTQRSRELFF. CDR3 bases: TGTGCCAGTAGTACCCAGCGGTCGAGGGAGCTGTTTTTT. Looking up the rest from reference TRBV19 and TRBJ2-2 gives the full variable domain: DGGITQSPKYLFRKEGQNVTLSCEQNLNHDAMYWYRQDPGQGLRLIYYSQIVNDFQKGDIAEGYSVSREKKESFPLTVTSAQKNPTAFYLCASSTQRSRELFFGEGSRLTVL.

The genes are TRBV7-9 and TRBJ1-5; a possible D gene is TRBD1 (5 bases). This CDR3 contains 15 residues. CDR1 SEHNR and CDR2 FQNEAQ come from the germline V gene (reference sequence). With 5 bases removed from V and 7 bases from J, the gap between germline ends came to 18 bases. The CDR3 bases are TGTGCCAGCAGCGGAGGGACGGCCATGAGGCAGCCCCAGCATTTT. It codes for CASSGGTAMRQPQHF.

V is TRBV5-1 and J is TRBJ2-7, with 11 bases that match TRBD1. With V trimmed by 0 bases and J by 2 bases, 4 bases remained unmatched. Germline V CDR1 and CDR2: SGHRS, YFSETQ. There are 16 residues in the CDR3. The CDR3, as DNA: TGCGCCAGCAGCTTGGATGGGACAGGGGGTACCTACGAGCAGTACTTC. It translates to CASSLDGTGGTYEQYF.

This clone was seen more than once but under ten times. The J gene is TRBJ1-2, the V gene TRBV6-4; D gene unclear. The CDR3 has 13 residues. V was pared by 2 bases and J by 6 bases, with 10 bases between. CDR1 is MRHNA, CDR2 SNTAGT, per germline. CDR3 bases: TGTGCCAGCAGTGACCCGGGAACAGATGGCTACACCTTC. The encoded protein is CASSDPGTDGYTF.

The V call is TRBV2, the J call TRBJ2-7, with 8 positions matching TRBD1. CDR3 length: 14 amino acids. From germline, CDR1 is SNHLY and CDR2 FYNNEI. V lost 6 bases and J lost 3; bases outside the gene matches: 7. This chain's CDR3 is CASRYQGARYEQYF. The CDR3 DNA is TGTGCCAGCAGGTATCAGGGGGCCCGCTACGAGCAGTACTTC. The full variable domain, in which reference TRBV2 and TRBJ2-7 provide the parts outside the CDR3, is EPEVTQTPSHQVTQMGQEVILRCVPISNHLYFYWYRQILGQKVEFLVSFYNNEISEKSEIFDDQFSVERPDGSNFTLKIRSTKLEDSAMYFCASRYQGARYEQYFGPGTRLTVT.

The rearrangement links TRBV11-3 to TRBJ2-3, with TRBD1 as a possible D gene (5 bases). The CDR3 totals 14 residues. Trimming took off 0 bases at V and 2 bases at J, with 6 bases between the two ends. CDR1 is SGHNT and CDR2 is YENEEA in the germline V gene. CDR3 bases: TGTGCCAGCAGCTTAGAAGGGGACACAGATACGCAGTATTTT. This sequence encodes CASSLEGDTDTQYF.

The rearrangement links TRBV5-1 to TRBJ1-2; 9 bases are shared with TRBD1. The CDR3 sequence is 15 residues long. CDR1 is SGHRS and CDR2 is YFSETQ in the germline V gene. J lost 3 bases, V lost 3 bases, and 6 bases had no gene match. The CDR3 nucleotides read TGCGCCAGCAGCTCCACAGGGGGCTTCGACTATGGCTACACCTTC. Translation: CASSSTGGFDYGYTF. Together with reference TRBV5-1 and TRBJ1-2, the CDR3 gives the full variable domain: KAGVTQTPRYLIKTRGQQVTLSCSPISGHRSVSWYQQTPGQGLQFLFEYFSETQRNKGNFPGRFSGRQFSNSRSEMNVSTLELGDSALYLCASSSTGGFDYGYTFGSGTRLTVV.

This clone was seen a handful of times. The chain recombines TRBV6-6 with TRBJ2-4; D possibly corresponds to TRBD1 (5 bases). The CDR3 extends over 15 amino acids. Trimming cost V 6 bases and J 1 base, with 13 bases left between them. From germline, CDR1 is MNHNY and CDR2 SVGAGI (reference sequence). Here the CDR3 reads CASSSQGRAKNIQYF. DNA of the CDR3: TGTGCCAGCAGCTCCCAGGGTAGGGCCAAAAACATTCAGTACTTC.

This sequence joins TRBV19 and TRBJ2-2, with a weak D call TRBD1 (7 bases). The CDR3 is 13 amino acids. Germline V gives CDR1 LNHDA, CDR2 SQIVND (reference sequence). Trimming shortened V by 5 bases and J by 6 bases, and 10 bases separated the two germline ends. As DNA, the CDR3 is TGTGCCAGTAGTGCCAGGGGGGCCGGGGAGCTGTTTTTT. Residues: CASSARGAGELFF.

The chain joins TRBV6-2 or TRBV6-3 to TRBJ2-7; D is ambiguous. Per germline, CDR1 MNHEY and CDR2 SVGEGT. The V end was cut by 4 bases, the J end by 3 bases, with 7 bases between. The CDR3 runs 12 residues. The CDR3 here is CASSFLNYEQYF. The CDR3 DNA follows: TGTGCCAGCAGTTTCCTAAACTACGAGCAGTACTTC.

V is TRBV10-3 and J is TRBJ2-2; D is unresolved. The CDR3 spans 14 residues. Germline V gene data show CDR1 as ENHRY and CDR2 as SYGVKD. The V end was cut by 10 bases, the J end by 3 bases, with 15 bases between. CDR3 in DNA: TGTGCCAGTACCGCCGGTGGTGACACCGGGGAGCTGTTTTTT. This gives the protein CASTAGGDTGELFF.

This chain links TRBV3-1 (or the pseudogene TRBV3-2) with TRBJ1-3; D may be TRBD1 (5 bases). CDR3 length: 15 residues. Per germline, CDR1 LGHDT and CDR2 YNNKEL (reference sequence). Trimming cost V 4 bases and J 3 bases, with 13 bases left between them. The CDR3 protein is CASSLLAGGGNTIYF. The DNA for the CDR3 is TGTGCCAGCAGCCTCTTGGCCGGGGGTGGAAACACCATATATTTT.

CDR3 loop: CASSPGTGSGNEQFF. The DNA of the CDR3 is TGTGCCAGTAGTCCCGGGACAGGGTCTGGCAATGAGCAGTTCTTC. This chain links TRBV19 with TRBJ2-1; 9 positions agree with TRBD1. V gave up 5 bases and J gave up 6 bases; unmatched junction bases: 8. The CDR3 runs to 15 residues. CDR1 and CDR2 from the germline V gene are LNHDA and SQIVND (reference sequence).

This clone was observed a single time. The V call is TRBV29-1, the J call TRBJ1-4, with 9 nucleotides matching TRBD1. There are 13 residues in the CDR3. Unmatched junction bases numbered 7, after V lost 7 bases and J lost 7 bases. Germline V CDR1 and CDR2: SQVTM, ANQGSEA. DNA of the CDR3: TGCAGCGGGTTGGGGACAGGGTTTGAAAAACTGTTTTTT. Translating it yields CSGLGTGFEKLFF.

V and J are TRBV10-1 and TRBJ2-5, with TRBD2 as a possible D gene (6 bases). Trimming pared 0 bases from V and 2 bases from J, leaving 10 bases between. This CDR3 is built from 15 residues. Germline CDR1 is WNHNN and CDR2 is SYGVQD (reference sequence). In nucleotides, the CDR3 is TGCGCCAGCAGTGAGTCGGGTCGGGGGCAAGAGACCCAGTACTTC. Encoded protein: CASSESGRGQETQYF.

This chain joins TRBV5-6 and TRBJ1-2; 11 bases match TRBD1. J was trimmed by 5 bases and V by 7 bases; bases with no gene match: 10. The CDR3 totals 15 residues. Per the germline V gene, CDR1 is SGHDT and CDR2 is YYEEEE. The CDR3 DNA is TGTGCCAGCGTGGACAGGGGGCGCCAGGGGTATGGCTACACCTTC. Its translation is CASVDRGRQGYGYTF.

The chain recombines TRBV19 with TRBJ2-7; 8 bases align to TRBD1. The CDR3 consists of 15 residues. Germline V gene data show CDR1 as LNHDA and CDR2 as SQIVND (reference sequence). V dropped 5 bases and J dropped 6; count of bases not matched to a gene: 12. The CDR3 spells CASSATRQGRGEQYF. CDR3 in DNA: TGTGCCAGTAGTGCTACTCGACAGGGGAGAGGCGAGCAGTACTTC.

This chain joins TRBV27 and TRBJ2-3, with TRBD2 matching over 14 bases. CDR1 and CDR2 (germline): MNHEY, SMNVEV (reference sequence). The V segment lost 7 bases and the J segment 6 bases; nucleotides outside the gene matches: 6. This CDR3 contains 15 residues. The CDR3 DNA reads as TGTGCCAGCACCGCGACTAGCGGGAGGGATGATACGCAGTATTTT. This codes for CASTATSGRDDTQYF.